A single sample gave rise to the 18 T cell receptor beta chains below, sequenced in a study of identical twins. Each CDR3 protein gets one entry after TCRdb re-called the 5' RACE reads with MiXCR. The sample shows about 450,000 distinct CDR3 sequences, about 18% of them seen only once. Sequenced input: naive T cells sorted from blood. Every receptor here comes from a man between 50 and 59 years old in good health.

This clonotype showed up many times. The chain has TRBV7-2 and TRBJ2-7; tentative D call: TRBD2 (5 bases). Germline V gives CDR1 SGHTA, CDR2 FQGNSA. V shed 6 bases and J shed 1 base, with 13 bases lying between them. CDR3 length: 14 amino acids. This CDR3 reads CASSTVPGSYEQYF. In DNA, the CDR3 is TGTGCCAGCAGTACGGTACCGGGGTCCTACGAGCAGTACTTC.

J is TRBJ2-5 and V is TRBV10-3; 8 bases match TRBD2. Losses at the gene ends were 4 bases for V and 5 bases for J; bases not matched to a gene: 9. The CDR3 extends over 15 amino acids. Germline assignment: CDR1 ENHRY and CDR2 SYGVKD. The CDR3 loop is CAISASGGGGETQYF. CDR3 coding DNA: TGTGCCATCAGTGCCTCGGGGGGGGGCGGTGAGACCCAGTACTTC.

This clonotype occurred many times. The V and J genes are TRBV6-2 or TRBV6-3 and TRBJ1-3; D remains unclear. This CDR3 contains 13 residues. Germline values: CDR1 MNHEY, CDR2 SVGEGT. Trimming pared 9 bases from V and 1 base from J, leaving 10 bases between. This CDR3 reads CASGDSSGNTIYF. CDR3 nucleotide sequence: TGTGCCAGTGGGGATTCTTCTGGAAACACCATATATTTT.

This clonotype was found a few times. The chain employs TRBV4-3 and TRBJ1-2; D is ambiguous. V shed 0 bases and J shed 5 bases, with 10 bases lying between them. The CDR3 sequence is 14 residues long. The germline CDR1 and CDR2 sequences are LGHNA and YSLEER. The CDR3 is CASSQDLRLYGYTF. The CDR3, as DNA: TGCGCCAGCAGCCAAGATCTCAGGCTATATGGCTACACCTTC.

This clonotype showed up many times. The gene calls are TRBV5-1 and TRBJ2-1; 9 positions agree with TRBD2. This CDR3 is 12 amino acids long. Germline V CDR1 and CDR2: SGHRS, YFSETQ. The ends lost 2 bases at V and 9 bases at J; junction bases unmatched: 0. The CDR3 reads CASSLAGGEQFF. The CDR3 region has the DNA TGCGCCAGCAGCTTAGCGGGAGGTGAGCAGTTCTTC. Using reference TRBV5-1 and TRBJ2-1 for the parts outside the CDR3, the full variable domain is KAGVTQTPRYLIKTRGQQVTLSCSPISGHRSVSWYQQTPGQGLQFLFEYFSETQRNKGNFPGRFSGRQFSNSRSEMNVSTLELGDSALYLCASSLAGGEQFFGPGTRLTVL.

CDR3 in DNA: TGCGCCAGCACAAGGACGCAATACGGGGAGCTGTTTTTT. Amino acids: CASTRTQYGELFF. The chain has TRBV5-1 and TRBJ2-2, with unresolved D. V lost 6 bases, J lost 7 bases, and 13 bases lay in between. This CDR3 region has 13 residues. Germline V CDR1 and CDR2: SGHRS, YFSETQ.

In this sample, this clonotype turned up many times. The chain employs TRBV4-2 and TRBJ2-4, with 8 bases matching TRBD1. Looked up from germline, CDR1 is LGHNA and CDR2 is YNFKEQ. This CDR3 is 19 amino acids long. V gave up 0 bases and J gave up 0 bases; unmatched junction bases: 10. The CDR3 protein is CASSQDGRGLISAKNIQYF. The CDR3 coding sequence is TGTGCCAGCAGCCAAGATGGCAGGGGGCTAATTTCAGCCAAAAACATTCAGTACTTC.

The gene calls are TRBV11-2 and TRBJ2-3; TRBD2 matches 9 bases. This CDR3 is built from 16 residues. The germline V gene has CDR1 SGHAT and CDR2 FQNNGV. V gave up 1 base and J gave up 4 bases; unmatched junction bases: 6. In DNA form, the CDR3 reads TGTGCCAGCAGCTTAGTGGCTAGCGGGACCGCAGATACGCAGTATTTT. This encodes CASSLVASGTADTQYF.

This clonotype was counted only a few times. The chain links TRBV29-1 to TRBJ2-7; the D call may be TRBD1 or TRBD2 (5 bases each). Germline V gene sequence: CDR1 SQVTM, CDR2 ANQGSEA. CDR3 length: 15 residues. The V and J ends lost 6 bases and 0 bases respectively, with 18 bases between them. The CDR3 loop reads CSVPGDVFGSYEQYF. CDR3 DNA: TGCAGCGTCCCCGGGGACGTTTTTGGCTCCTACGAGCAGTACTTC.

V is TRBV6-1 and J is TRBJ2-1; 7 bases match TRBD1. Trimming took 9 bases from V and 4 from J; bases not matched to a gene: 9. CDR1 MNHNS and CDR2 SASEGT come from the germline V gene. This CDR3 region has 14 residues. DNA of the CDR3: TGTGCCAGTCAAGGGGGCACCACTTACAATGAGCAGTTCTTC. It codes for CASQGGTTYNEQFF.

This clonotype was counted many times. This chain links TRBV19 with TRBJ2-1; D ambiguous. The CDR3 is 15 amino acids. V was clipped by 9 bases and J by 0 bases, with 15 bases between them. Germline V gene sequence: CDR1 LNHDA, CDR2 SQIVND (reference sequence). The CDR3 DNA sequence: TGTGCCAGCCTCCACACGTTCGGCTCCTACAATGAGCAGTTCTTC. Its protein is CASLHTFGSYNEQFF.

The sample holds a few counts of this clonotype. The chain couples TRBV15 to TRBJ2-3; 8 nucleotides agree with TRBD2. Trimming removed 1 base from V and 1 base from J; junction bases left unmatched: 1. The CDR3 runs 15 residues. Per germline, CDR1 LNHNV and CDR2 YYDKDF (reference sequence). CDR3 coding DNA: TGTGCCACCAGCAGAGGTAGCGGGGGCACAGATACGCAGTATTTT. It encodes CATSRGSGGTDTQYF.

The chain carries TRBV20-1 and TRBJ2-5; no definite D call. The germline gives CDR1 DFQATT, CDR2 SNEGSKA (reference sequence). This CDR3 comprises 12 residues. Trimming removed 3 bases from V and 1 base from J, with 6 bases in between. CDR3 nucleotide sequence: TGCAGTGCTAGGCAGTTCCAAGAGACCCAGTACTTC. This gives the protein CSARQFQETQYF.

V gene TRBV20-1 combines with J gene TRBJ1-2; unclear D gene. The CDR3 covers 11 residues. Trimming cost V 7 bases and J 5 bases, with 11 bases left between them. Germline V CDR1 and CDR2: DFQATT, SNEGSKA (reference sequence). CDR3 loop: CSGIGLYGYTF. CDR3 coding DNA: TGCAGTGGTATAGGTCTTTATGGCTACACCTTC.

The chain joins TRBV10-3 to TRBJ2-5; 7 bases map to TRBD2. Germline CDR1 and CDR2: ENHRY and SYGVKD. J lost 6 bases, V lost 3 bases, and 19 bases had no gene match. The CDR3 loop spans 18 amino acids. The CDR3 nucleotides read TGTGCCATCAGTGATCCCACAGCCCTCTGGCGGGAGAGGAAGACCCAGTACTTC. Translated, it gives CAISDPTALWRERKTQYF.

CDR3 nucleotides: TGTGCCAGCAGTCCTGATAGGGGATGGTATGGCACAGATACGCAGTATTTT. Its translation is CASSPDRGWYGTDTQYF. V usage is TRBV12-3 or TRBV12-4 and J usage is TRBJ2-3; weak D call: TRBD1 (5 bases). Trimming stripped 5 bases from V and 1 base from J, with 19 bases between. The CDR3 sequence is 17 residues long.

This clonotype was detected only a few times. V usage is TRBV7-2 and J usage is TRBJ1-3, with TRBD1 matching over 10 bases. This CDR3 is built from 15 residues. With V trimmed by 5 bases and J by 8 bases, 9 bases remained unmatched. Germline CDR1 reads SGHTA; CDR2 reads FQGNSA. As DNA, the CDR3 is TGTGCCAGCAGCAAGGGGACAGGGGCCGTGGACACCATATATTTT. It translates to CASSKGTGAVDTIYF.

CDR3 coding DNA: TGTGCCAGCAGCAGCTTACAGGACCGCGGAAACACCATATATTTT. It is translated as CASSSLQDRGNTIYF. The chain combines TRBV5-5 with TRBJ1-3, with D perhaps matching TRBD1 (5 bases). With 4 bases removed from V and 4 bases from J, the gap between germline ends came to 15 bases. The CDR3 is 15 amino acids. Germline loops: CDR1 SGHKS, CDR2 YYEKEE (reference sequence).